What follows is one T cell receptor beta chain and its context. Its antigen is currently not known. One base away there is no much larger clone; base qualities are not given. The record originates from a study of cytomegalovirus exposure and HLA in healthy donors (dated 2017 in TCRdb). Notes on the research overall: An earlier analysis of some 620 of the donors reported about 280 Gb of sequence data and 100 million to 120 million unique TCR beta sequences obtained from some 170 million T cells. In the later analysis, no new phenotypic data were used to find candidate immune exposures; instead, reliance was placed on TCR beta sequences and their occurrence across donors. On average, 235,054 unique TCR beta nucleotide sequences were sequenced per donor among about 400 genotyped donors of the cohort, with 15% to 20% of those sequences being non-productive. The T cell repertoires of some 670 subjects were profiled by immunosequencing and related to cytomegalovirus serostatus. High-throughput TCR immunosequencing, statistical association of individual TCRs with disease status, and machine learning were combined to predict cytomegalovirus infection status. The aim of the study was to test whether cataloging public T cell receptors could identify signatures of past pathogen exposure. A separate validation cohort of 100 to 150 different subjects was used in addition to the 666-subject first cohort. A later genetic analysis took genome-wide SNP genotypes for about 60% of the roughly 670 donors and used that subset as a discovery cohort. Typing coverage varied by locus: roughly 620-640 donors for A, B, C, DRB1 and DQB1; roughly 560 for DQA1; more than 600 for DPA1; roughly 470 for DPB1. Among the roughly 400 genotyped donors, about 85% belonged to the genetic ancestry cluster associated with self-reported Caucasian donors. To study patterns of TCR occurrence, a later analysis re-analyzed previously published TCR beta repertoires from just over 650 donors and added high-resolution HLA genotyping. HLA typing covered class I and class II loci at four-digit resolution. Donor age, sex, ethnicity and CMV serostatus were collected together with the repertoire data. Five DR-DQ haplotypes were treated as single units for association and clustering because of strong linkage in the cohort. An earlier analysis of several hundred of the donors used high-throughput TCR beta sequencing to judge whether each TCR beta V gene segment behaved as functional or pseudogenic. Every repertoire in the discovery cohort had been generated on one and the same sequencing platform. Approximately 310 gigabases of sequencing data and 91 million or so unique TCR sequences made up an early release that covered 640 HLA-typed donors. Overall study results and their limits: Because the 87-base-pair reads could not distinguish some IMGT-functional V segments, including TRBV6-2 and TRBV6-3, those segments were excluded. The study gave a list of 150 to 200 TCR beta chains associated with cytomegalovirus. In both the original and validation cohorts, the classifier was reported to diagnose cytomegalovirus status with high specificity and sensitivity. V-gene and J-gene trimming of TCR beta chains was associated with a missense DCLRE1C variant in a later genetic analysis, and the association was replicated in an independent cohort. In a later analysis, TCR association rates were found to vary across HLA loci, with the most associated TCRs seen for DRB1 alleles and the fewest for HLA-C alleles. A group of highly shared sequence variants was considered likely to be a technical artifact of the sequencing pipeline. According to a later analysis, most CMV-associated TCR beta chains appeared to be HLA-restricted, and the HLA associations seemed to be driven largely by CMV exposure. A further reported finding was that TCR beta sequences accurately predicted the HLA-A and HLA-B alleles for most subjects in the first cohort. The authors suggested that the approach could potentially be extended to other disease states and immunological phenotypes. In an earlier analysis of around 500 of the donors, most TCR beta V segments appeared in productive rearrangements about 87% or about 30% of the time, broadly matching IMGT annotations. The cohort was sequenced for TCR beta chains only, and without alpha or paired-chain data the features that could be detected were limited. Most TCR sequences were observed very rarely across donors, whereas some public TCRs were present in many individuals. Three of the identified cytomegalovirus-associated TCR beta chains were confirmed in vitro to be specific for cytomegalovirus antigens. Roughly uniform sequencing depth across donors was assumed in presence/absence analyses, although this assumption may not hold. Compared with the approximately 670-donor mean, donors in an Asian-associated ancestry cluster had fewer N-insertions in productive TCRs, according to a later genetic analysis. Linkage disequilibrium might explain the correlated functional status among segregating V segments, but an unknown experimental factor could not be ruled out. Approximately 18 rarely observed V segments, including chromosome 9 orphons, were excluded from the earlier analysis of several hundred of the donors because counts were too low. At a false discovery rate of 0.05, a later analysis linked under 20,000 TCR beta sequences to specific HLA alleles. Several of the top co-occurrence clusters appeared to be linked to parvovirus B19, influenza, CMV and Epstein-Barr virus, according to a later analysis. The only immune exposure information available for the cohort was CMV serostatus. In a later analysis, HLA-associated TCR beta chains showed more clonal expansion and lower generation probabilities than non-associated chains that were equally common. When HLA alleles, especially DR and DQ, strongly co-occurred, attributing TCR associations to individual alleles was difficult. Because HLA typing was unavailable for some donors at each locus, only the typed subset was used in association tests.

V is reduced by 7 bases and J by 6 bases, leaving a spacing of 10 bases between them. Measured from the cysteine to the phenylalanine, the CDR3 is 13 residues long. Only the CDR3 DNA is retained, 39 bases long and in frame from the first base. For CDR1 and CDR2, the germline V gene lists MNHEY and SVGAGI. The library was prepared using the immunoSEQ multiplex PCR assay. For the multiplex PCR, a mixture combining 60 forward primers for TCR Vbeta segments and 13 reverse primers for TCR Jbeta segments was used. A multiplex PCR assay on genomic DNA amplified the CDR3 region of rearranged TCR beta genes. The Illumina HiSeq System was used to sequence the amplified TCR beta libraries as 87-base-pair reads. Regarding the original processing steps: A later analysis tallied 80 million to 95 million unique TCR beta chains across the 666 repertoires, and about 12 million of those chains were shared by two or more donors. A nearest-neighbor algorithm error-corrected the raw reads and collapsed the reads into unique sequences, merging closely related sequences to remove PCR and sequencing errors. V, D and J gene segments were assigned by aligning CDR3 sequences to IMGT reference sequences. For a sequence to be retained, a match of at least six nucleotides was required to both a V gene segment and a J gene segment. Rearrangements were classified as productive when the CDR3 lacked stop codons and remained in frame with V and J, and all other rearrangements were classified as non-productive. CDR3 was defined according to IMGT convention as the region running from the second conserved V-encoded cysteine to the conserved J-encoded phenylalanine. Sequences without an unambiguous match to a single V gene segment were excluded from the earlier analysis of 500 to 700 of the donors. In an earlier analysis of approximately 550 of the donors, V segments were called functional above 56.7% productive rearrangements and were called segregating when the between-donor standard deviation exceeded 5%. A statistical classification framework was built to diagnose cytomegalovirus status from the catalog of TCR beta chain sequences. A later analysis assigned V and J genes by comparing TCR nucleotide sequences with IMGT/GENE-DB human TR gene sequences. A later analysis assigned CDR3 sequences and most-parsimonious VDJ recombination scenarios with the TCRdist pipeline. In a later analysis, each TCR beta chain was defined by its CDR3 amino acid sequence together with its V-gene family, and reads lacking a unique V-gene family were excluded. In a later analysis, approximately 640 highly shared, low-generation-probability nucleotide sequences were removed to address suspected cross-contamination and a sequencing artifact. In a later analysis, a clonal expansion index was calculated for each public chain from normalized within-repertoire ranks of inferred template counts. Generation probabilities in a later analysis came from a VDJ recombination model fitted to out-of-frame rearrangements, and those results were checked against IGoR. In a later analysis, TCR-TCR, TCR-HLA and TCR-CMV co-occurrence was scored with hypergeometric tests, and a repertoire-size bias correction was applied to TCR pairs. A later analysis estimated false discovery rates by permuting HLA or CMV assignments 20 times. A later analysis grouped co-occurring TCRs with DBSCAN, adding TCRdist sequence similarity when clustering within HLA-allele-positive subsets. Repertoires with fewer than 30,000 or more than 120,000 public chains, plus five repertoires with anomalous nucleotide sharing, were excluded from co-occurrence clustering. TCRdb limited this immuneACCESS table to in-frame rearrangements with V and J called. A share of clones is missing; checked studies link under half to unresolved V genes, and the rest is unexplained. V, J and clone size were drawn from that table, and D and trimming were deduced from the DNA. For this sample there are about 170,000 clones; under 85% appear just once. Jointly, the top ten make up 5.4% of the sample.

The cohort comprised 670 or so healthy bone marrow donors. At the time of sampling, all cohort members were nominally healthy, though unrecorded immune exposures were likely present. The donor tested CMV seropositive and was one of the 289 seropositive cohort members. A peripheral blood sample was collected from each donor, and TCR beta sequencing was performed on peripheral blood mononuclear cells. The Qiagen DNeasy Blood Extraction Kit was used to extract genomic DNA from the blood cell samples. This clonotype was obtained from a woman aged 18-30 years in good health and CMV-seropositive. Specimen: PBMCs. This receptor chain uses TRBV6-5 and TRBJ2-6; TRBD1 is possibly the D segment (6 matching bases). The DNA reads as follows: TGTGCCAGCACCAGGGGTGAGGCCAACGTCCTGACTTTC. It translates to CASTRGEANVLTF.